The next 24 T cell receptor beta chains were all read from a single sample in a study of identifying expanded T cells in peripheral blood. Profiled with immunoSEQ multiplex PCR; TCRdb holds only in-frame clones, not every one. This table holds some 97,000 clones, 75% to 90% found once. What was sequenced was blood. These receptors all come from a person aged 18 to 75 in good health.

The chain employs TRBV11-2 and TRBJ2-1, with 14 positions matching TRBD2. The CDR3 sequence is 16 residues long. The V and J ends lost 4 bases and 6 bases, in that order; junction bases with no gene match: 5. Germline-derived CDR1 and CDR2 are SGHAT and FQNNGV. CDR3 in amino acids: CASSSRLAGGRNEQFF. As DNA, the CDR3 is TGTGCCAGCAGCTCCAGACTAGCGGGGGGGCGCAATGAGCAGTTCTTC.

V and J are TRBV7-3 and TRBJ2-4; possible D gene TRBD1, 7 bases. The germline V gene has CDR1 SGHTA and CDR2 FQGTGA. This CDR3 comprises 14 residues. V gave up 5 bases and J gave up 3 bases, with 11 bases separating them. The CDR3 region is CASSPQGGKNIQYF. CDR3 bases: TGTGCCAGCAGCCCCCAGGGGGGCAAAAACATTCAGTACTTC.

The CDR3 loop reads CASSGGQGDTQYF. The CDR3 DNA is TGTGCCAGCAGCGGGGGACAGGGGGATACGCAGTATTTT. This chain links TRBV5-5 with TRBJ2-3, with 10 bases matching TRBD1. V shed 4 bases and J 6 bases; nucleotides not matched to a gene: 2. The germline CDR1 and CDR2 sequences are SGHKS and YYEKEE (reference sequence). The CDR3 is 13 residues long. The whole variable domain, filled in from reference TRBV5-5 and TRBJ2-3, reads DAGVTQSPTHLIKTRGQQVTLRCSPISGHKSVSWYQQVLGQGPQFIFQYYEKEERGRGNFPDRFSARQFPNYSSELNVNALLLGDSALYLCASSGGQGDTQYFGPGTRLTVL.

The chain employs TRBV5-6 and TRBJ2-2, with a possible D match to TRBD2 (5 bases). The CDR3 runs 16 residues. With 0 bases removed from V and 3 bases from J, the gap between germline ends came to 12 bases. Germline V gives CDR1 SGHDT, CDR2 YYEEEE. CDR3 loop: CASSLGEFRDTGELFF. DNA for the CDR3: TGTGCCAGCAGCTTGGGGGAGTTTCGGGACACCGGGGAGCTGTTTTTT.

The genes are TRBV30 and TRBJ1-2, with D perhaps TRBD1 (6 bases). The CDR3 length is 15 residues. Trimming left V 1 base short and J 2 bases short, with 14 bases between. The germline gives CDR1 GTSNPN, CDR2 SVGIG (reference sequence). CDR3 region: CAWSGLQGSNYGYTF. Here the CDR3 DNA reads TGTGCCTGGAGTGGCTTACAGGGCTCAAACTATGGCTACACCTTC.

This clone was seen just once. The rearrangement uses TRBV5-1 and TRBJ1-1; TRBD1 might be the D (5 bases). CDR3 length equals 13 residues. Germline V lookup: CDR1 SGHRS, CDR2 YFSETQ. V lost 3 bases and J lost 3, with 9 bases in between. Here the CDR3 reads CASSSAGDTEAFF. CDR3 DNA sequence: TGCGCCAGCAGCTCCGCGGGGGACACTGAAGCTTTCTTT.

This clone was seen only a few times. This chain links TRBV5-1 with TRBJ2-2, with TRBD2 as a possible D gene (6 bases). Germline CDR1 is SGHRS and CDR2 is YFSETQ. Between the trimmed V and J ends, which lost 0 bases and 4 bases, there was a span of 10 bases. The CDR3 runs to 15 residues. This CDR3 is CASSLAGDTTGELFF. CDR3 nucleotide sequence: TGCGCCAGCAGCTTGGCGGGGGATACCACCGGGGAGCTGTTTTTT.

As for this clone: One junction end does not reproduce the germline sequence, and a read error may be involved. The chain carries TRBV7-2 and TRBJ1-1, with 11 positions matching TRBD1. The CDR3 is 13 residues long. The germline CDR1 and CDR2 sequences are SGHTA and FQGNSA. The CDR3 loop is CASSLGTGGASPF. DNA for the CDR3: TGTGCCAGCAGCTTAGGGACAGGGGGCGCCAGCCCCTTC.

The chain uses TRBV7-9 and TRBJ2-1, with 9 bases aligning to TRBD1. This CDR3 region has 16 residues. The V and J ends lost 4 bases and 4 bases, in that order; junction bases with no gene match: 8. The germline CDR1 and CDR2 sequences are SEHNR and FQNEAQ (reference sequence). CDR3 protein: CASSSPGTGIYNEQFF. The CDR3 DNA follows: TGTGCCAGCAGCTCACCCGGGACAGGGATTTACAATGAGCAGTTCTTC.

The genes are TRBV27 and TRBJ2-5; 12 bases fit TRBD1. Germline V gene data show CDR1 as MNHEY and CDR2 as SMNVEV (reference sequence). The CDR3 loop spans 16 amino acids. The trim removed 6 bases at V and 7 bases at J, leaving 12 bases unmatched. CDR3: CASRYTGTGGGGTQYF. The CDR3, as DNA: TGTGCCAGCAGATATACCGGGACAGGGGGCGGTGGGACCCAGTACTTC.

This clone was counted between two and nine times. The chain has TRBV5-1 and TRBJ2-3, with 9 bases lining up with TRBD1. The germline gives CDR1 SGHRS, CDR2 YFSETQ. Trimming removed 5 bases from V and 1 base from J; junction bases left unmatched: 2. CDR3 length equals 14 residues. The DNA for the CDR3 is TGCGCCAGCAGGAGGGACAGGGGCACAGATACGCAGTATTTT. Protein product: CASRRDRGTDTQYF.

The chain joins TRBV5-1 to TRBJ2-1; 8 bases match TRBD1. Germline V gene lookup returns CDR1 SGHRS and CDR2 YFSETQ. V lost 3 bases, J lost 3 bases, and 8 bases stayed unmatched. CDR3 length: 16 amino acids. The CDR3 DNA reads TGCGCCAGCAGCTCCACAGGGGGAGTCGGCTACAATGAGCAGTTCTTC. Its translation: CASSSTGGVGYNEQFF.

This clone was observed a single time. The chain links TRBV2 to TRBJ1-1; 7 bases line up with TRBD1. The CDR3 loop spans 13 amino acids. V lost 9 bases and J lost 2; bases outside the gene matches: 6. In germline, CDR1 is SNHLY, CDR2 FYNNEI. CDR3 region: CASKTGPNTEAFF. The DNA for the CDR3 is TGTGCCAGTAAGACAGGGCCCAACACTGAAGCTTTCTTT. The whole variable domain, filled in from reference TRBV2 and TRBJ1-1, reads EPEVTQTPSHQVTQMGQEVILRCVPISNHLYFYWYRQILGQKVEFLVSFYNNEISEKSEIFDDQFSVERPDGSNFTLKIRSTKLEDSAMYFCASKTGPNTEAFFGQGTRLTVV.

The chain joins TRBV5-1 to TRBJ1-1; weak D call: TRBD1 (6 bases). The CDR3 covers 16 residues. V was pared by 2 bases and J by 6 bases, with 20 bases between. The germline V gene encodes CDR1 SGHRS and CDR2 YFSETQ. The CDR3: CASSLLPGTGSSEAFF. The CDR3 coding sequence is TGCGCCAGCAGCTTATTACCGGGAACAGGGAGTTCTGAAGCTTTCTTT.

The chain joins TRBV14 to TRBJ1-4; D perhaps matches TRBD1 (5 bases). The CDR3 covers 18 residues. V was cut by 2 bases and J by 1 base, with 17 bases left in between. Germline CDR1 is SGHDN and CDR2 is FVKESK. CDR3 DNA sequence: TGTGCCAGCAGCCAAACCCGAGGGACTTCGGGAACTAATGAAAAACTGTTTTTT. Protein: CASSQTRGTSGTNEKLFF. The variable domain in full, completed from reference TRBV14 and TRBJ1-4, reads EAGVTQFPSHSVIEKGQTVTLRCDPISGHDNLYWYRRVMGKEIKFLLHFVKESKQDESGMPNNRFLAERTGGTYSTLKVQPAELEDSGVYFCASSQTRGTSGTNEKLFFGSGTQLSVL.

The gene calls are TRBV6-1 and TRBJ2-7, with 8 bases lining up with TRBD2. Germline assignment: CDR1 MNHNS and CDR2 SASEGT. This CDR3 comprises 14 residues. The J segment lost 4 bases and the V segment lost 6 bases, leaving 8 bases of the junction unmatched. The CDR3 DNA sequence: TGTGCCAGCAGCCAACGGGAGGGCCCATACGAGCAGTACTTC. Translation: CASSQREGPYEQYF.

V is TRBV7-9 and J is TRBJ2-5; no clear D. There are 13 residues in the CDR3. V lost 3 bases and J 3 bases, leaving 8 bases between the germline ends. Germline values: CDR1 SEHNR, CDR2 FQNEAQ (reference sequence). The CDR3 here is CASSLSGKETQYF. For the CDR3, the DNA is TGTGCCAGCAGCTTGTCCGGAAAAGAGACCCAGTACTTC.

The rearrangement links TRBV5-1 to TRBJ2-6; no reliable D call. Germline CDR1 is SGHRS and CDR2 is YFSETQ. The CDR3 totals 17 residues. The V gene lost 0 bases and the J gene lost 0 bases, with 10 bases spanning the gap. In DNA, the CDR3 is TGCGCCAGCAGCTTGGCCGGAGATGGCTCTGGGGCCAACGTCCTGACTTTC. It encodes CASSLAGDGSGANVLTF.

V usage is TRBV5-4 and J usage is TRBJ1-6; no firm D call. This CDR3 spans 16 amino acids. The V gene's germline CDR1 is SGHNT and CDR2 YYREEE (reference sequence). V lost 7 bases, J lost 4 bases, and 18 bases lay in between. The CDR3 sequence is CASRREGAGYNSPLHF. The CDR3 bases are TGTGCCAGCCGGCGGGAGGGAGCGGGGTATAATTCACCCCTCCACTTT.

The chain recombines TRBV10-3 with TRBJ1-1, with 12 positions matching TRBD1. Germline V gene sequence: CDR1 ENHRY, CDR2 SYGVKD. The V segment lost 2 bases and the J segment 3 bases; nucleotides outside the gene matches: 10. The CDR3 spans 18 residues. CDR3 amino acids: CAISETYGTGGADTEAFF. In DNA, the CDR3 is TGTGCCATCAGTGAGACCTACGGGACAGGGGGCGCGGACACTGAAGCTTTCTTT.

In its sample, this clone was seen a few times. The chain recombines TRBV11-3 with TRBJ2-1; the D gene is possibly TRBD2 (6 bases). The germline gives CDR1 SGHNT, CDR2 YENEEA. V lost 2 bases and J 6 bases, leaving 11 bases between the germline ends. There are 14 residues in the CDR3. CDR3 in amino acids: CASSLTGALNEQFF. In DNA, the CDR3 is TGTGCCAGCAGCTTAACGGGAGCCCTCAATGAGCAGTTCTTC. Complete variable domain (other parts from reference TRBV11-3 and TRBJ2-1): EAGVVQSPRYKIIEKKQPVAFWCNPISGHNTLYWYLQNLGQGPELLIRYENEEAVDDSQLPKDRFSAERLKGVDSTLKIQPAELGDSAVYLCASSLTGALNEQFFGPGTRLTVL.

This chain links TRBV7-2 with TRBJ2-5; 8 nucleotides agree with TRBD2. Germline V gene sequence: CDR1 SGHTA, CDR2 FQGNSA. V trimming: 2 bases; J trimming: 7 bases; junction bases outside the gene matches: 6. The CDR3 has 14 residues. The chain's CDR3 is CASSLHVAGGTQYF. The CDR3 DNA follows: TGTGCCAGCAGCTTACATGTCGCGGGGGGGACCCAGTACTTC.

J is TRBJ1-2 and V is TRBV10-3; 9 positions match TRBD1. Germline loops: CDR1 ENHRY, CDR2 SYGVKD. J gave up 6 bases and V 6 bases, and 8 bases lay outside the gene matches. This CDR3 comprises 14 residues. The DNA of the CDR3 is TGTGCCATCAGCCTAGGGACAGGGAATCATGGCTACACCTTC. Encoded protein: CAISLGTGNHGYTF.

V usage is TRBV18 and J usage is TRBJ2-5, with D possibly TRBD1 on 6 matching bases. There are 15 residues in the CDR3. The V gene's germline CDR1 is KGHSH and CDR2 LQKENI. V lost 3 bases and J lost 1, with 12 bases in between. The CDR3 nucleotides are TGTGCCAGCTCACCGCTTACAGGGACCCAAGAGACCCAGTACTTC. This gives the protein CASSPLTGTQETQYF.